This T cell receptor beta chain was sequenced during a study of blood T cells in healthy people across ages. Germline CDR1 is DFQATT and CDR2 is SNEGSKA (reference sequence). V gave up 0 bases and J gave up 3 bases, with 12 bases separating them. The CDR3 loop spans 14 amino acids. A J-beta primer mix and a sample-barcoded 5' primer were used in a second PCR of about 6 to 12 cycles. Each CDR3 protein is one row after TCRdb ran MiXCR on the 5' RACE reads. The table shows roughly 1.4 million distinct CDR3 sequences, with 45% to 70% occurring only once. Sequencing was carried out using blood. The chain carries TRBV20-1 and TRBJ2-7, with D perhaps matching TRBD2 (6 bases). The TCR comes from a young man in good health. In nucleotides, the CDR3 is TGCAGTGCTAGAGAGCCTAGCGCGGGCTACGAGCAGTACTTC. Its protein is CSAREPSAGYEQYF.